Here is one T cell receptor beta chain with its context. This entry comes from a study of patients and donors after allogeneic stem cell transplantation. TCRdb re-analysed the RT-PCR reads in MiXCR, keeping a single row per CDR3 protein. The sample includes 800,000 to 1,000,000 distinct CDR3 sequences, roughly 18% of them seen just once. The CDR3 has 15 amino acids. The V gene end was trimmed by 2 bases and the J gene end by 4 bases; junction bases not matched to a gene: 2. Per the germline V gene, CDR1 is SEHNR and CDR2 is FQNEAQ (reference sequence). The chain links TRBV7-9 to TRBJ2-2, with TRBD1 identical over 9 bases. The sequence was collected from a human donor who was either an allogeneic HSCT recipient or a stem cell or donor lymphocyte infusion donor (not recorded which). It is not recorded whose cells these are; they may come from a transplant donor. Material: blood, either unsorted or a sorted T cell fraction (not recorded which). The CDR3: CASSLSDRGTGELFF. The CDR3 region has the DNA TGTGCCAGCAGCTTATCGGACAGGGGCACCGGGGAGCTGTTTTTT.